This entry lists 22 T cell receptor beta chains sequenced from one sample in a study of blood T cell repertoires in COVID-19. Only in-frame clones appear in the TCRdb table, and some are missing; sequencing was by immunoSEQ multiplex PCR. The profile shows roughly 20,000 clones, 89% of them singletons. Sequenced: peripheral blood. These receptors all stem from a human donor with active COVID-19. The donor label of this sample is uncertain.

The CDR3 bases are TGCAGCGCCTCCGGGACAGGGCACTACAATGAGCAGTTCTTC. Translation: CSASGTGHYNEQFF. The genes are TRBV29-1 and TRBJ2-1, with 9 bases lining up with TRBD1. The CDR3 runs 14 residues. V shed 7 bases and J 3 bases; nucleotides not matched to a gene: 7. Per germline, CDR1 SQVTM and CDR2 ANQGSEA.

This rearrangement joins TRBV20-1 to TRBJ2-1; TRBD1 matches at 7 bases. Germline V gene data show CDR1 as DFQATT and CDR2 as SNEGSKA (reference sequence). V trimming: 6 bases; J trimming: 10 bases; junction bases outside the gene matches: 6. The CDR3 sequence is 11 residues long. The CDR3 DNA sequence: TGCAGTGCCTACAGGGGTTGGGAGCAGTTCTTC. Translation gives CSAYRGWEQFF.

This clone came up once. The rearrangement uses TRBV18 and TRBJ2-7, with TRBD1 matching over 11 bases. Unmatched junction bases numbered 0, after V lost 2 bases and J lost 0 bases. Germline values: CDR1 KGHSH, CDR2 LQKENI. This CDR3 is built from 15 residues. As DNA, the CDR3 is TGTGCCAGCTCACCAGGGACAGGGGGCTCCTACGAGCAGTACTTC. Residues: CASSPGTGGSYEQYF.

This chain links TRBV15 with TRBJ2-7, with D possibly matching TRBD2 (5 bases). The V end lost 1 base, the J end lost 0 bases, and 10 bases lay between the germline ends. Germline lookup yields CDR1 LNHNV and CDR2 YYDKDF (reference sequence). This CDR3 spans 15 amino acids. CDR3 DNA: TGTGCCACCAGCAGAGTTCGGGAATCCTCCTACGAGCAGTACTTC. Translation gives CATSRVRESSYEQYF.

The V call is TRBV9, the J call TRBJ2-2, with D unresolved. Trimming took off 5 bases at V and 7 bases at J, with 15 bases between the two ends. The CDR3 runs to 14 residues. Per the germline V gene, CDR1 is SGDLS and CDR2 is YYNGEE. CDR3 amino acids: CASSVDSLGGELFF. CDR3 sequence (DNA): TGTGCCAGCAGTGTTGACTCCTTAGGCGGGGAGCTGTTTTTT.

The gene calls are TRBV10-3 and TRBJ2-1; 12 positions match TRBD2. The CDR3 length is 15 residues. CDR1 and CDR2 (germline): ENHRY, SYGVKD. V lost 3 bases, J lost 8 bases, and 5 bases stayed unmatched. The CDR3 protein is CAISERLAGVDEQFF. Here the CDR3 DNA reads TGTGCCATCAGTGAAAGACTAGCGGGAGTCGATGAGCAGTTCTTC.

The chain joins TRBV11-2 to TRBJ1-5, with a weak D call TRBD1 (6 bases). The CDR3 runs 16 residues. V dropped 6 bases and J dropped 0 bases, with 15 bases sitting between them. Looked up from germline, CDR1 is SGHAT and CDR2 is FQNNGV. CDR3 in DNA: TGTGCCAGCAGTACCAGGGGCCAATATAGCAATCAGCCCCAGCATTTT. It codes for CASSTRGQYSNQPQHF.

This chain uses TRBV20-1 with TRBJ1-5; D is ambiguous. CDR1 is DFQATT and CDR2 is SNEGSKA in the germline V gene (reference sequence). V lost 3 bases, J lost 3 bases, and 9 bases lay in between. This CDR3 region has 13 residues. CDR3 region: CSASSGVNQPQHF. The CDR3 bases are TGCAGTGCTAGTAGCGGGGTCAATCAGCCCCAGCATTTT.

The chain couples TRBV10-3 to TRBJ1-5; maybe TRBD1 (6 bases). There are 14 residues in the CDR3. V gave up 8 bases and J gave up 6 bases, with 17 bases separating them. Per germline, CDR1 ENHRY and CDR2 SYGVKD. This CDR3 is CAIAGAGGGQPQHF. The CDR3 bases are TGTGCCATCGCGGGGGCCGGTGGCGGTCAGCCCCAGCATTTT.

The gene calls are TRBV4-1 and TRBJ1-6; the D is unclear. Germline assignment: CDR1 MGHRA and CDR2 YSYEKL. CDR3 length: 16 residues. V dropped 2 bases and J dropped 0 bases, with 8 bases sitting between them. The CDR3 sequence: CASSQWQDSYNSPLHF. The CDR3 region has the DNA TGCGCCAGCAGCCAATGGCAAGACTCCTATAATTCACCCCTCCACTTT.

The chain links TRBV10-3 to TRBJ2-7; 9 positions match TRBD1. Per germline, CDR1 ENHRY and CDR2 SYGVKD. V was pared by 9 bases and J by 3 bases, with 3 bases of the junction left unmatched. The CDR3 sequence is 12 residues long. The CDR3 nucleotides are TGTGCCATAGGGACAGGGATCTACGAGCAGTACTTC. This gives the protein CAIGTGIYEQYF.

As concerns this clone: This specimen includes other DNA sequences encoding the same CDR3. This sequence joins TRBV24-1 and TRBJ2-1; possibly TRBD2 for D (6 bases). V was cut by 2 bases and J by 4 bases, with 17 bases left in between. This CDR3 contains 17 residues. CDR1 is KGHDR, CDR2 SFDVKD, per germline. The CDR3, as DNA: TGTGCCACCAGTGATTCAACACTAGCAGGAGGGTACAATGAGCAGTTCTTC. Its translation: CATSDSTLAGGYNEQFF.

This chain joins TRBV24-1 and TRBJ1-4; tentative D call: TRBD1 (6 bases). Germline V CDR1 and CDR2: KGHDR, SFDVKD. The CDR3 is made up of 18 amino acids. Trimming removed 4 bases from V and 8 bases from J, with 25 bases in between. In DNA, the CDR3 is TGTGCCACCAGTGAGGAAGGGGGGGCCCTTAAGCTCCTCGAAAAACTGTTTTTT. Its protein product is CATSEEGGALKLLEKLFF.

V is TRBV20-1 and J is TRBJ2-5; the D gene is possibly TRBD1 (5 bases). V shed 3 bases and J shed 1 base, with 9 bases lying between them. This CDR3 contains 13 residues. The germline V gene encodes CDR1 DFQATT and CDR2 SNEGSKA (reference sequence). In nucleotides, the CDR3 is TGCAGTGCTAGTCAGACAGCCCAAGAGACCCAGTACTTC. It codes for CSASQTAQETQYF.

This clone came up once. The chain's CDR3 is CASSRTRDEQFF. CDR3 nucleotide sequence: TGTGCCAGCAGCCGGACCAGGGATGAGCAGTTCTTC. The genes are TRBV3-1 (or the pseudogene TRBV3-2) and TRBJ2-1, with a weak D call TRBD1 (5 bases). With 4 bases removed from V and 8 bases from J, the gap between germline ends came to 9 bases. Germline V gene sequence: CDR1 LGHDT, CDR2 YNNKEL (reference sequence). The CDR3 has 12 residues.

The V and J genes are TRBV18 and TRBJ1-2; 9 bases are a match to TRBD1. V was pared by 5 bases and J by 6 bases, with 10 bases of the junction left unmatched. This CDR3 has 15 amino acids. Germline CDR1 is KGHSH and CDR2 is LQKENI. CDR3 DNA: TGTGCCAGCTCATCCTTGGGACAGGGAGTAAATGGCTACACCTTC. This encodes CASSSLGQGVNGYTF.

The gene calls are TRBV19 and TRBJ2-1, with a possible D match to TRBD2 (6 bases). V lost 6 bases, J lost 9 bases, and 21 bases lay in between. The CDR3 length is 15 residues. Germline V gene lookup returns CDR1 LNHDA and CDR2 SQIVND (reference sequence). CDR3 protein: CASSRGSSVPPEQFF. The CDR3 bases are TGTGCCAGTAGCCGGGGGTCTAGTGTCCCTCCTGAGCAGTTCTTC.

This clone came up a few times. This chain joins TRBV6-2 or TRBV6-3 and TRBJ2-1, with TRBD2 matching over 7 bases. The CDR3 spans 16 residues. Trimming took 4 bases from V and 7 from J; bases not matched to a gene: 13. Germline V gene sequence: CDR1 MNHEY, CDR2 SVGEGT. For the CDR3, the DNA is TGTGCCAGCAGTTTGCTAGCGGAGGGCAGAACAAATGAGCAGTTCTTC. Protein sequence: CASSLLAEGRTNEQFF.

J is TRBJ2-7 and V is TRBV19, with TRBD1 matching over 9 bases. The CDR3 consists of 14 residues. Trimming removed 7 bases from V and 2 bases from J; junction bases left unmatched: 6. CDR1 is LNHDA and CDR2 is SQIVND in the germline V gene (reference sequence). This chain's CDR3 is CASTQTGGPYEQYF. CDR3 DNA: TGTGCCAGTACCCAGACAGGGGGACCCTACGAGCAGTACTTC. The complete variable domain, with remaining parts taken from reference TRBV19 and TRBJ2-7, reads DGGITQSPKYLFRKEGQNVTLSCEQNLNHDAMYWYRQDPGQGLRLIYYSQIVNDFQKGDIAEGYSVSREKKESFPLTVTSAQKNPTAFYLCASTQTGGPYEQYFGPGTRLTVT.

The genes are TRBV6-4 and TRBJ1-2; D may be TRBD1 (5 bases). Per germline, CDR1 MRHNA and CDR2 SNTAGT. This CDR3 spans 13 amino acids. The ends were cut back, 6 bases at V and 5 bases at J, with 13 bases in the middle. The chain's CDR3 is CASRVRVSYGYTF. In nucleotides, the CDR3 is TGTGCCAGCAGAGTCAGGGTATCATATGGCTACACCTTC.

The chain links TRBV12-5 to TRBJ2-1; TRBD2 matches 7 bases. CDR1 LGHNT and CDR2 FRNRAP come from the germline V gene. V gave up 6 bases and J gave up 3 bases; unmatched junction bases: 5. CDR3 length equals 14 residues. The chain's CDR3 is CASGSGEHYNEQFF. In nucleotides, the CDR3 is TGTGCTAGTGGGAGCGGGGAACACTACAATGAGCAGTTCTTC. Combining the CDR3 with reference TRBV12-5 and TRBJ2-1 gives the whole variable domain DARVTQTPRHKVTEMGQEVTMRCQPILGHNTVFWYRQTMMQGLELLAYFRNRAPLDDSGMPKDRFSAEMPDATLATLKIQPSEPRDSAVYFCASGSGEHYNEQFFGPGTRLTVL.

This chain connects TRBV6-5 to TRBJ2-7; 9 bases align to TRBD1. Trimming took 0 bases from V and 1 from J; bases not matched to a gene: 1. Germline CDR1 MNHEY, CDR2 SVGAGI. This CDR3 contains 15 residues. The CDR3 loop reads CASSYSTGGSYEQYF. CDR3 DNA: TGTGCCAGCAGTTACTCGACAGGGGGGTCCTACGAGCAGTACTTC.